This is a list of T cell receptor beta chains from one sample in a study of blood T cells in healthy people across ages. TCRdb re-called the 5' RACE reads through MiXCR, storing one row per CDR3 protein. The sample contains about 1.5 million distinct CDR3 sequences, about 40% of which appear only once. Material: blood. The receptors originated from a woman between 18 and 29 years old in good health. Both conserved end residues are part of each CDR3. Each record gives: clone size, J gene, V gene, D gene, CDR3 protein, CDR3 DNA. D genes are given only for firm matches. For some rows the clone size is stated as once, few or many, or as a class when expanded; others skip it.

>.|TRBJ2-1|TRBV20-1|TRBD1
CSARVVTGVDEQFF
TGCAGCGCTAGGGTCGTGACAGGGGTGGACGAGCAGTTCTTC
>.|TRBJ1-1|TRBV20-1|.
CSVPITGAEAFF
TGCAGTGTTCCCATCACGGGGGCTGAAGCTTTCTTT
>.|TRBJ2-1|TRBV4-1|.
CASSHTVERLSYNEQFF
TGCGCCAGCAGCCATACCGTGGAAAGACTATCCTACAATGAGCAGTTCTTC
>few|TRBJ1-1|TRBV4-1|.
CASSQDRGMNTEAFF
TGCGCCAGCAGCCAAGATCGAGGCATGAACACTGAAGCTTTCTTT
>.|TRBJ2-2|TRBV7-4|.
CASSLGDLTGELFF
TGTGCCAGCAGCTTAGGAGATCTTACCGGGGAGCTGTTTTTT
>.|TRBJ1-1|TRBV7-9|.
CASTLIHTEAFF
TGTGCCTCCACCCTCATACACACTGAAGCTTTCTTT
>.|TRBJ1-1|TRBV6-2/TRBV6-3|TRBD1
CASSYPRTGGANTEAFF
TGTGCCAGCAGTTACCCACGTACAGGGGGCGCGAACACTGAAGCTTTCTTT
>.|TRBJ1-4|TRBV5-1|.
CASSRGGARANEKLFF
TGCGCCAGCAGCCGCGGAGGGGCGCGTGCTAATGAAAAACTGTTTTTT
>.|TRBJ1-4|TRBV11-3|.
CASSARIRNEKLFF
TGTGCCAGCAGCGCGCGGATCCGAAATGAAAAACTGTTTTTT
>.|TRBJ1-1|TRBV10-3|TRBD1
CAIRAGGGTEAFF
TGTGCCATCAGAGCAGGGGGGGGCACTGAAGCTTTCTTT
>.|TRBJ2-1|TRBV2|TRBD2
CASRGYAGGNEQFF
TGTGCCAGCAGGGGCTACGCGGGGGGAAATGAGCAGTTCTTC
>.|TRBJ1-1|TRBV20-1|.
CSASHKNTEAFF
TGCAGTGCTAGCCACAAGAACACTGAAGCTTTCTTT
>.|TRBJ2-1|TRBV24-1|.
CATSARGASGSSSYNEQFF
TGTGCCACCAGTGCCCGAGGGGCTAGTGGGTCTAGCTCCTACAATGAGCAGTTCTTC
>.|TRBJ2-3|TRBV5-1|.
CASSLVQTNTDTKYF
TGCGCCAGCAGCTTGGTACAAACCAACACAGATACGAAGTATTTT
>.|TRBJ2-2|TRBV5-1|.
CASSLEDRYTGELFF
TGCGCCAGCAGCTTGGAGGACCGATACACCGGGGAGCTGTTTTTT
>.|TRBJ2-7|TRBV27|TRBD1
CASSPSPGQGVYEQYF
TGTGCCAGCAGTCCCAGTCCGGGACAGGGGGTATACGAGCAGTACTTC
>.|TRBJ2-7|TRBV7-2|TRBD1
CASSLAGTGVTYEQYF
TGTGCCAGCAGCTTAGCCGGGACAGGGGTTACCTACGAGCAGTACTTC
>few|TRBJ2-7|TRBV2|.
CASSDSPEGYEQYF
TGTGCCAGCAGTGACTCCCCCGAGGGGTACGAGCAGTACTTC
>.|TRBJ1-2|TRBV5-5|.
CASSLVPGADSGYTF
TGTGCCAGCAGCTTGGTCCCCGGGGCTGACTCTGGCTACACCTTC
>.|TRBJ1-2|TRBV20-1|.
CSARDPWILRYGYTF
TGCAGTGCTAGAGATCCCTGGATCTTACGTTATGGCTACACCTTC
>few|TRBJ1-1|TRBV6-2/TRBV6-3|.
CASSYLTIREAFF
TGTGCCAGCAGTTACCTGACGATCCGTGAAGCTTTCTTT
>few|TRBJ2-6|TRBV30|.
CAWSVGDSGANVLTF
TGTGCCTGGAGTGTCGGAGACTCTGGGGCCAACGTCCTGACTTTC
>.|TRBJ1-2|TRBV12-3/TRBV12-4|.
CASSRMEGDYGYTF
TGTGCCAGCAGTCGCATGGAGGGGGACTATGGCTACACCTTC
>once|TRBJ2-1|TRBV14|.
CASSPGHMLLYEQFF
TGTGCCAGCAGCCCAGGACATATGCTTCTCTACGAGCAGTTCTTC
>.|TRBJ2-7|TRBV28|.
CASSLIRGTYEQYF
TGTGCCAGCAGTTTAATTAGGGGAACCTACGAGCAGTACTTC
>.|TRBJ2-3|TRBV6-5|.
CASSYGARSGANVPLSYTQYF
TGTGCCAGCAGTTACGGAGCCCGATCAGGGGCCAACGTCCCATTGTCCTATACGCAGTATTTT
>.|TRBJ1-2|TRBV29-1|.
CSETSQGEGGYTF
TGCAGCGAAACGTCACAGGGTGAGGGTGGCTACACCTTC
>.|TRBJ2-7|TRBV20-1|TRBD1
CSQGTGKAYEQYF
TGCAGTCAAGGGACAGGGAAAGCCTACGAGCAGTACTTC
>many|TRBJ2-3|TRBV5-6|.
CASSFPLGEADTQYF
TGTGCCAGCAGCTTTCCCCTCGGGGAGGCAGATACGCAGTATTTT
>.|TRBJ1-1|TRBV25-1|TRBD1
CASSGGQTFMITEAFF
TGTGCCAGCAGTGGGGGACAGACCTTCATGATCACTGAAGCTTTCTTT
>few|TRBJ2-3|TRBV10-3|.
CAISGSAGSPDTQYF
TGTGCCATCAGTGGTTCAGCGGGCAGCCCAGATACGCAGTATTTT
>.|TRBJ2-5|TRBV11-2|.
CASSLDHQQETQYF
TGTGCCAGCAGCTTAGATCACCAGCAAGAGACCCAGTACTTC
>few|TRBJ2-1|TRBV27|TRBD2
CASRLSGLADDYNEQFF
TGTGCCAGCAGACTCTCGGGACTAGCGGACGATTACAATGAGCAGTTCTTC
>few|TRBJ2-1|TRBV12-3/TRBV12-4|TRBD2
CASSRSSGYNNEQFF
TGTGCCAGCAGTCGCTCTAGCGGGTATAACAATGAGCAGTTCTTC
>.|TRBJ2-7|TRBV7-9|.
CASSLAQSGTSEQYF
TGTGCCAGCAGCTTAGCCCAGTCCGGGACCTCCGAGCAGTACTTC
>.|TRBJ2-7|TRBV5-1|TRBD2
CASSFSGATYEQYF
TGCGCCAGCAGCTTTAGCGGGGCTACCTACGAGCAGTACTTC
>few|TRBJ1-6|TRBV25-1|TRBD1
CASALTGYNSPLHF
TGTGCCAGCGCGCTGACAGGGTACAATTCACCCCTCCACTTT
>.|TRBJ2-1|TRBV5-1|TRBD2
CASSLSLAGYEQFF
TGCGCCAGCAGCTTGTCGCTAGCGGGCTATGAGCAGTTCTTC
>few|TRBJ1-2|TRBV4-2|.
CASKPNRAGAGYTF
TGTGCCAGCAAACCCAACAGGGCCGGAGCGGGCTACACCTTC
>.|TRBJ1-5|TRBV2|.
CASRRVDTRNSQPQHF
TGTGCCAGCAGGAGGGTTGACACCAGAAACAGTCAGCCCCAGCATTTT
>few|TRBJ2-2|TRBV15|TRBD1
CATSRQGASNTGELFF
TGTGCCACCAGCCGACAGGGGGCCTCGAACACCGGGGAGCTGTTTTTT
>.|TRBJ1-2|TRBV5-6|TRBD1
CASSSLSGTGGHGYTF
TGTGCCAGCAGCTCCCTCTCCGGGACAGGGGGACATGGCTACACCTTC
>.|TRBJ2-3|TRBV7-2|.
CASSLVGPGTDTQYF
TGTGCCAGCAGCTTAGTGGGCCCTGGCACCGATACGCAGTATTTT
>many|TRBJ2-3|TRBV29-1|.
CSVTSGTLGTDTQYF
TGCAGCGTCACCTCAGGGACTCTGGGCACAGATACGCAGTATTTT
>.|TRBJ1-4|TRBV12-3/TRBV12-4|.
CASSLALTNEKLFF
TGTGCCAGCAGTTTAGCGCTAACTAATGAAAAACTGTTTTTT
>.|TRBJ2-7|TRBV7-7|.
CASSLAIGDEQYF
TGTGCTAGCAGCTTAGCGATCGGGGACGAGCAGTACTTC
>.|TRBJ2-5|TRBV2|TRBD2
CASSVIAGGYEQYF
TGTGCCAGCAGTGTGATAGCGGGAGGGTATGAGCAGTACTTC
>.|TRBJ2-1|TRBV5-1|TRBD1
CASSLDRGYNERFF
TGCGCCAGCAGCTTGGACAGGGGCTACAATGAGCGGTTCTTC
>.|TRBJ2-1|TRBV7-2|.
CASSNGLATYNEQFF
TGTGCCAGCAGCAACGGGCTAGCGACATACAATGAGCAGTTCTTC
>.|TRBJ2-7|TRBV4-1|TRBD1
CASSHTTGGHEQYF
TGCGCCAGCAGCCATACCACAGGGGGCCACGAGCAGTACTTC
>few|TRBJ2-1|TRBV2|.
CASSEDGLARNEQFF
TGTGCCAGCAGTGAAGATGGTCTAGCTCGAAATGAGCAGTTCTTC
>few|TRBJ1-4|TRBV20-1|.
CSAVGTTEKLFF
TGCAGTGCTGTCGGGACAACCGAAAAACTGTTTTTT
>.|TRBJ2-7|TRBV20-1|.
CSVGQIYEQYF
TGCAGTGTCGGGCAGATCTACGAGCAGTACTTC